This is a list of T cell receptor beta chains from one sample in a study of vaccination effects on CD4 cells after COVID-19. Their recognized antigens are unknown. Sequencing was performed with immunoSEQ multiplex PCR; in TCRdb, only in-frame clones are kept and a portion is missing. Among fewer than 25,000 clones listed, around 70% were seen once. This specimen was CD4+ T cells from PBMCs cultured with HCoV-229E spike peptides, taken before COVID-19 vaccination. These receptor sequences come from a human donor who received a COVID-19 vaccine. Each CDR3 is given with its conserved first and last residue. The D gene is left open where the match is weak. Not all rows give a size; the values are once, few, many and, for expanded clones, a class.

v_gene	abundance	d_gene	j_gene	CDR3aa	CDR3nt
TRBV2	-	TRBD1	TRBJ2-7	CASSLPRAGTGGYEQYF	TGTGCCAGCAGCCTTCCCCGTGCCGGGACAGGGGGCTACGAGCAGTACTTC
TRBV11-2	few	TRBD1	TRBJ1-6	CASSLKLQGAYSPLHF	TGTGCCAGCAGCTTAAAATTACAGGGGGCGTATTCACCCCTCCACTTT
TRBV4-1	-	TRBD2	TRBJ2-5	CASSQGGLAGFQETQYF	TGCGCCAGCAGCCAAGGCGGTTTAGCGGGGTTCCAAGAGACCCAGTACTTC
TRBV10-2	-	-	TRBJ1-1	CASSEPYQTVMNTEAFF	TGCGCCAGCAGTGAGCCGTACCAGACAGTGATGAACACTGAAGCTTTCTTT
TRBV19	-	-	TRBJ2-7	CASQLGEQYF	TGTGCCAGCCAGTTGGGCGAGCAGTACTTC
TRBV5-1	few	-	TRBJ2-2	CASSLAQSTGELFF	TGCGCCAGCAGCTTGGCCCAGAGCACCGGGGAGCTGTTTTTT
TRBV10-2	-	TRBD1	TRBJ1-4	CASSTGGTNEKLFF	TGCGCCAGCAGTACAGGGGGAACTAATGAAAAACTGTTTTTT
TRBV29-1	-	-	TRBJ1-1	CSARDGALNTEAFF	TGCAGCGCAAGGGACGGCGCTTTGAACACTGAAGCTTTCTTT
TRBV10-3	-	-	TRBJ1-2	CAISESEVWVRYGYTF	TGTGCCATCAGTGAGTCGGAGGTCTGGGTTAGGTATGGCTACACCTTC
TRBV15	few	TRBD2	TRBJ2-5	CATSRGLAGGETQYF	TGTGCCACCAGCAGGGGTCTAGCGGGAGGAGAGACCCAGTACTTC
TRBV7-8	once	TRBD1	TRBJ1-2	CASSLQQGTPYGYTF	TGTGCCAGCAGCCTACAACAGGGGACTCCGTATGGCTACACCTTC
TRBV7-8	-	-	TRBJ2-2	CASSSRRLGLGAGELFF	TGTGCCAGCAGCTCCCGAAGGTTAGGGCTGGGTGCCGGGGAGCTGTTTTTT
TRBV5-1	-	-	TRBJ2-3	CASSLERPTEDTQYF	TGCGCCAGCAGCTTGGAACGGCCTACGGAAGATACGCAGTATTTT
TRBV12-3/TRBV12-4	-	-	TRBJ1-6	CASRGRDSPLHF	TGTGCCAGCAGGGGGCGAGATTCACCCCTCCACTTT
TRBV29-1	-	-	TRBJ2-5	CSVVWGQETQYF	TGCAGCGTTGTCTGGGGCCAAGAGACCCAGTACTTC
TRBV29-1	-	TRBD1	TRBJ2-3	CSAIGQGSSTDTQYF	TGCAGCGCTATTGGACAGGGAAGTTCCACAGATACGCAGTATTTT
TRBV6-5	once	-	TRBJ2-3	CASSYSTVHRGDTQYF	TGTGCCAGCAGTTACTCGACAGTCCATAGGGGGGATACGCAGTATTTT
TRBV15	-	-	TRBJ1-1	CATGGTLENTEAFF	TGTGCCACCGGTGGGACTCTAGAGAACACTGAAGCTTTCTTT
TRBV12-3/TRBV12-4	-	-	TRBJ1-1	CASSLGGNTEAFF	TGTGCCAGCAGTTTGGGGGGGAACACTGAAGCTTTCTTT
TRBV11-2	-	-	TRBJ1-5	CASSSGPPRPQHF	TGTGCCAGCAGCTCCGGGCCCCCCAGGCCCCAGCATTTT
TRBV29-1	-	TRBD1	TRBJ2-1	CSVVGDRGRLGDEQFF	TGCAGCGTTGTTGGGGACAGGGGGCGCTTGGGGGATGAGCAGTTCTTC
TRBV29-1	-	-	TRBJ2-4	CSVNVGGVDKNIQYF	TGCAGCGTTAACGTGGGCGGGGTCGACAAAAACATTCAGTACTTC
TRBV9	-	TRBD2	TRBJ2-1	CASSVSTSGRAGNEQFF	TGTGCCAGCAGCGTAAGCACTAGCGGGAGGGCGGGAAATGAGCAGTTCTTC
TRBV18	-	-	TRBJ2-6	CASSLAGSSGANVLTF	TGTGCCAGCTCTCTAGCAGGGAGCTCTGGGGCCAACGTCCTGACTTTC
TRBV29-1	-	-	TRBJ1-2	CSVEVTAGGHGYTF	TGCAGCGTTGAAGTCACGGCCGGGGGGCATGGCTACACCTTC
TRBV7-9	-	TRBD1	TRBJ1-2	CASSPPGTVYGYTF	TGTGCCAGCAGCCCGCCGGGGACAGTCTATGGCTACACCTTC
TRBV19	-	TRBD1	TRBJ1-4	CASSFADRGSEKLFF	TGTGCCAGTAGTTTCGCGGACAGGGGGTCTGAAAAACTGTTTTTT
TRBV29-1	-	TRBD1	TRBJ2-1	CSVERGGDRVGYEQFF	TGCAGCGTTGAACGAGGAGGGGACAGGGTGGGGTATGAGCAGTTCTTC
TRBV5-1	once	-	TRBJ2-1	CASSLQTRKTEEQFF	TGCGCCAGCAGCTTACAAACCCGCAAAACAGAGGAGCAGTTCTTC
TRBV5-6	-	TRBD2	TRBJ2-7	CASSFGTSEGEQYF	TGTGCCAGCAGCTTCGGGACTAGCGAGGGCGAGCAGTACTTC
TRBV19	few	-	TRBJ1-6	CASRGAGDSPLHF	TGTGCCAGTAGGGGAGCAGGGGATTCACCCCTCCACTTT
TRBV27	once	TRBD1	TRBJ1-1	CASSLFGTGSVTEAFF	TGTGCCAGCAGTTTATTCGGGACAGGGAGCGTCACTGAAGCTTTCTTT
TRBV30	-	-	TRBJ2-7	CAWSGERVEQYF	TGTGCCTGGAGTGGAGAGAGGGTCGAGCAGTACTTC
TRBV7-9	few	TRBD1	TRBJ2-2	CASSFRQGIGELFF	TGTGCCAGCAGCTTCCGACAGGGTATCGGGGAGCTGTTTTTT
TRBV6-5	-	-	TRBJ2-1	CASSYLRGKVDEQFF	TGTGCCAGCAGTTATTTAAGAGGGAAGGTGGATGAGCAGTTCTTC
TRBV18	-	TRBD2	TRBJ2-3	CASSPRPSGNRDTQYF	TGTGCCAGCTCACCACGCCCTAGCGGCAATCGGGATACGCAGTATTTT
TRBV19	-	-	TRBJ2-7	CASTTRDSDGAYEQYF	TGTGCCAGTACCACCCGGGACTCCGATGGGGCATACGAGCAGTACTTC
TRBV2	-	-	TRBJ1-2	CASSDLGAWGYTF	TGTGCCAGCAGTGACTTGGGGGCATGGGGCTACACCTTC
TRBV6-5	few	TRBD1	TRBJ1-6	CASTPGQGNSPLHF	TGTGCCAGCACCCCGGGACAGGGGAATTCACCCCTCCACTTT
TRBV23-1	-	TRBD2	TRBJ2-1	CASSQLPLCGRDNNEQFF	TGCGCCAGCAGTCAATTGCCCCTTTGCGGGAGAGATAACAATGAGCAGTTCTTC
TRBV4-1	-	TRBD2	TRBJ2-5	CASSHKGLLAGGLHRETQYF	TGCGCCAGCAGCCATAAAGGATTACTAGCGGGGGGGCTGCACAGGGAGACCCAGTACTTC
TRBV6-5	-	TRBD1	TRBJ2-6	CASSPQGLGANVLTF	TGTGCCAGCAGCCCACAGGGGTTGGGGGCCAACGTCCTGACTTTC
TRBV2	once	-	TRBJ2-5	CASSPWGGLQETQYF	TGTGCCAGCAGTCCGTGGGGGGGGCTCCAAGAGACCCAGTACTTC
TRBV19	-	TRBD2	TRBJ2-7	CASIGQGLAGAREQYF	TGTGCCAGTATAGGTCAGGGCCTAGCGGGAGCTCGAGAGCAGTACTTC
TRBV29-1	-	-	TRBJ1-2	CSVVGRGRSYGYTF	TGCAGCGTTGTTGGTCGGGGGCGCAGCTATGGCTACACCTTC
TRBV27	once	TRBD2	TRBJ2-1	CASSPIGGGYNEQFF	TGTGCCAGCAGTCCAATCGGGGGGGGGTACAATGAGCAGTTCTTC
TRBV5-1	-	-	TRBJ1-5	CASSSTGDSNQPQHF	TGCGCCAGCAGCTCAACAGGAGATAGCAATCAGCCCCAGCATTTT
TRBV6-1	-	TRBD1	TRBJ2-2	CASSETGVTGELFF	TGTGCCAGCAGTGAAACAGGGGTCACCGGGGAGCTGTTTTTT
TRBV12-3/TRBV12-4	-	-	TRBJ2-3	CASSLDSTDTQYF	TGTGCCAGCAGTTTAGACAGCACAGATACGCAGTATTTT
TRBV10-1	-	TRBD2	TRBJ2-1	CASSEPSGRTSNEQFF	TGCGCCAGCAGTGAACCTAGCGGGAGGACCTCCAATGAGCAGTTCTTC
TRBV5-1	-	-	TRBJ2-3	CASSPSPSVRSDTQYF	TGCGCCAGCAGCCCCTCTCCTAGTGTACGCTCAGATACGCAGTATTTT
TRBV27	-	TRBD1	TRBJ2-1	CASRGQGDRNEQFF	TGTGCCAGCAGGGGACAGGGGGATCGCAATGAGCAGTTCTTC
TRBV29-1	few	TRBD2	TRBJ2-1	CSVAQGLLAGNEQFF	TGCAGCGTTGCCCAGGGGTTACTAGCGGGGAATGAGCAGTTCTTC
TRBV6-1	-	-	TRBJ2-5	CASKVGVAETQYF	TGTGCCAGCAAGGTTGGAGTGGCAGAGACCCAGTACTTC
TRBV6-5	-	-	TRBJ2-3	CASTPPGTDTQYF	TGTGCCAGCACCCCCCCTGGGACAGATACGCAGTATTTT
TRBV5-4	-	-	TRBJ2-5	CASSTRGVQETQYF	TGTGCCAGCAGCACCCGAGGTGTCCAAGAGACCCAGTACTTC
TRBV6-5	-	TRBD1	TRBJ1-2	CASSLGTGEGYTF	TGTGCCAGCAGTCTCGGGACAGGGGAGGGCTACACCTTC